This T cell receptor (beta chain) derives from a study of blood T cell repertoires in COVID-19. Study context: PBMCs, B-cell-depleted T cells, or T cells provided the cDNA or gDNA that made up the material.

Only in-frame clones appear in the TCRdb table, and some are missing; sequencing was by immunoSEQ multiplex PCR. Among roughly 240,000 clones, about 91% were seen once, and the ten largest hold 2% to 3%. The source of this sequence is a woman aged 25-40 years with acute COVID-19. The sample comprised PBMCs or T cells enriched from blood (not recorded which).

CDR3 nucleotides: TGTGCCAGTCGGTTTCTTGAAGCTTTCTTT. Translated, it gives CASRFLEAFF. The rearrangement uses TRBV6-6 and TRBJ1-1; no clear D gene. CDR3 size: 10 residues. Germline loops: CDR1 MNHNY, CDR2 SVGAGI (reference sequence). The V end lost 9 bases, the J end lost 7 bases, and 9 bases lay between the germline ends.